This T cell receptor (beta chain) comes out of a study of OX40 agonist ivuxolimab in advanced cancers. Sequenced by immunoSEQ multiplex PCR; TCRdb stores in-frame clones only, minus some. The data show around 76,000 clones, with around 82% seen just once and roughly 4.9% held by the top ten. The source of this sequence is an adult with an advanced solid tumor such as melanoma, head and neck, liver or kidney cancer. Here the sequenced sample was CD4+ or CD8+ T cells sorted from blood, taken in a trial of the OX40 agonist ivuxolimab.

The CDR3 loop is CASTRAVNSPLHF. For the CDR3, the DNA is TGCGCCAGCACTAGGGCAGTTAATTCACCCCTCCACTTT. The chain employs TRBV5-1 and TRBJ1-6; the D is unclear. Trimming took 6 bases from V and 6 from J, leaving 10 bases between them. CDR3 size: 13 residues. CDR1 and CDR2 from the germline V gene are SGHRS and YFSETQ.